Listed here are 21 T cell receptor beta chains from one sample, sequenced in a study of blood T cell repertoires in COVID-19. Assay used: immunoSEQ multiplex PCR; TCRdb lists only in-frame clones, some missing. The sample records more than 110,000 clones, about 80% being singletons. The specimen sequenced was PBMCs or T cells enriched from blood (not recorded which). The source is a woman aged 18 to 35 who had been exposed to COVID-19.

V is TRBV3-1 (or the pseudogene TRBV3-2) and J is TRBJ2-1, with 7 bases lining up with TRBD2. V dropped 1 base and J dropped 0; count of bases not matched to a gene: 3. CDR3 length: 16 amino acids. From germline, CDR1 is LGHDT and CDR2 YNNKEL (reference sequence). The CDR3 reads CASSQGLADSYNEQFF. The CDR3 DNA is TGTGCCAGCAGCCAAGGTCTAGCGGACTCCTACAATGAGCAGTTCTTC.

CDR3 nucleotides: TGTGCCACCAGTGATGCGTCGAGGGTTCCAGATACGCAGTATTTT. Translating gives CATSDASRVPDTQYF. V usage is TRBV24-1 and J usage is TRBJ2-3, with D tentatively TRBD2 (5 bases). Germline CDR1 KGHDR, CDR2 SFDVKD. This CDR3 is 15 amino acids long. The V end lost 3 bases, the J end lost 4 bases, and 13 bases lay between the germline ends.

The CDR3 DNA is TGTGCCAGCAGCCCCCGTGAGGGACGGGAGGTAAAACTGTTTTTT. It is translated as CASSPREGREVKLFF. The rearrangement links TRBV28 to TRBJ1-4, with D possibly matching TRBD1 (5 bases). V was cut by 6 bases and J by 10 bases, with 21 bases left in between. The length of the CDR3 is 15 residues. Germline V gene data show CDR1 as MDHEN and CDR2 as SYDVKM.

This clone came up once. The CDR3 loop reads CASSPGTGVYEQYF. In DNA form, the CDR3 reads TGTGCCAGCAGCCCAGGGACAGGGGTCTACGAGCAGTACTTC. The chain carries TRBV27 and TRBJ2-7; 10 positions match TRBD1. Germline V gene sequence: CDR1 MNHEY, CDR2 SMNVEV (reference sequence). This CDR3 has 14 residues. V shed 6 bases, J shed 3 bases, and the junction held 5 bases outside the gene matches.

The V call is TRBV6-5, the J call TRBJ1-1; D possibly corresponds to TRBD1 (5 bases). There are 16 residues in the CDR3. Looked up from germline, CDR1 is MNHEY and CDR2 is SVGAGI. The germline V and J ends were trimmed by 0 bases and 4 bases, with 15 bases remaining between them. The CDR3 is CASSYSWGGVGTEAFF. The CDR3, as DNA: TGTGCCAGCAGTTACTCATGGGGGGGGGTCGGCACTGAAGCTTTCTTT.

V gene TRBV28 combines with J gene TRBJ1-2, with D hard to call. The CDR3 is 13 residues long. Germline CDR1 reads MDHEN; CDR2 reads SYDVKM. V dropped 6 bases and J dropped 4 bases, with 12 bases sitting between them. CDR3 loop: CASRTGSLYGYTF. The CDR3 DNA follows: TGTGCCAGCAGGACTGGATCCCTCTATGGCTACACCTTC.

The J gene is TRBJ2-7, the V gene TRBV4-2; the match to TRBD1 covers 9 bases. Germline lookup yields CDR1 LGHNA and CDR2 YNFKEQ. This CDR3 is 17 amino acids long. With 0 bases clipped from V and 2 bases from J, the junction kept 8 bases outside the gene matches. CDR3 in amino acids: CASSQDLGTGRTYEQYF. CDR3 coding DNA: TGTGCCAGCAGCCAAGATCTAGGGACAGGGAGGACCTACGAGCAGTACTTC.

The CDR3 is CATSRDHGRVNTEAFF. The CDR3 DNA reads as TGTGCCACCAGCAGAGATCATGGGCGGGTGAACACTGAAGCTTTCTTT. This chain joins TRBV15 and TRBJ1-1; D is ambiguous. Trimming pared 0 bases from V and 0 bases from J, leaving 11 bases between. This CDR3 region has 16 residues. Per the germline V gene, CDR1 is LNHNV and CDR2 is YYDKDF (reference sequence).

The chain employs TRBV30 and TRBJ2-7; D is possibly TRBD1 (6 bases). V lost 0 bases and J 1 base, leaving 10 bases between the germline ends. The CDR3 has 14 residues. The V gene's germline CDR1 is GTSNPN and CDR2 SVGIG (reference sequence). CDR3 sequence: CAWSVRTESYEQYF. The CDR3 DNA reads as TGTGCCTGGAGTGTAAGGACAGAATCCTACGAGCAGTACTTC.

V usage is TRBV27 and J usage is TRBJ1-2, with 9 bases aligning to TRBD1. Trimming removed 5 bases from V and 7 bases from J; junction bases left unmatched: 11. Germline V CDR1 and CDR2: MNHEY, SMNVEV (reference sequence). The CDR3 contains 15 residues. The CDR3 spells CASSHSSGTGSGYTF. As DNA, the CDR3 is TGTGCCAGCAGTCACTCTTCCGGGACAGGGAGTGGCTACACCTTC.

Only one count was recorded for this clone. The genes are TRBV19 and TRBJ2-2; 7 nucleotides match TRBD2. Germline loops: CDR1 LNHDA, CDR2 SQIVND (reference sequence). V shed 1 base and J 6 bases; nucleotides not matched to a gene: 11. This CDR3 comprises 17 residues. The CDR3 DNA reads as TGTGCCAGTAGTATAGGGGGGAGGGCCCGAGGGTCCGGGGAGCTGTTTTTT. Amino acid sequence: CASSIGGRARGSGELFF. The variable domain in full, with the rest retrieved from reference TRBV19 and TRBJ2-2, is DGGITQSPKYLFRKEGQNVTLSCEQNLNHDAMYWYRQDPGQGLRLIYYSQIVNDFQKGDIAEGYSVSREKKESFPLTVTSAQKNPTAFYLCASSIGGRARGSGELFFGEGSRLTVL.

This chain joins TRBV11-2 and TRBJ2-6, with TRBD1 as a possible D gene (6 bases). The V gene's germline CDR1 is SGHAT and CDR2 FQNNGV. The V end lost 6 bases, the J end lost 0 bases, and 12 bases lay between the germline ends. The CDR3 runs 16 residues. CDR3 protein: CASRSTGLSGANVLTF. The DNA of the CDR3 is TGTGCCAGCAGATCAACAGGGCTCTCTGGGGCCAACGTCCTGACTTTC.

J is TRBJ2-1 and V is TRBV27, with D perhaps matching TRBD2 (6 bases). Germline values: CDR1 MNHEY, CDR2 SMNVEV (reference sequence). The length of the CDR3 is 16 residues. Deletions cut 0 bases from V and 0 bases from J, with 9 bases between. As DNA, the CDR3 is TGTGCCAGCAGTTTATCGGGGGGAGGCTCCTACAATGAGCAGTTCTTC. This encodes CASSLSGGGSYNEQFF.

The J gene is TRBJ2-3, the V gene TRBV3-1 (or the pseudogene TRBV3-2); D is perhaps TRBD2 (5 bases). Trimming cost V 0 bases and J 7 bases, with 14 bases left between them. The length of the CDR3 is 15 residues. Germline V lookup: CDR1 LGHDT, CDR2 YNNKEL (reference sequence). CDR3: CASSQDLGEFNTQYF. The CDR3, as DNA: TGTGCCAGCAGCCAAGATCTTGGGGAGTTTAATACGCAGTATTTT.

The gene calls are TRBV5-4 and TRBJ1-2; 12 bases are a match to TRBD1. The V and J ends lost 4 bases and 5 bases, in that order; junction bases with no gene match: 9. This CDR3 spans 16 amino acids. The germline V gene encodes CDR1 SGHNT and CDR2 YYREEE (reference sequence). The CDR3 sequence: CASSNGGTGGKYGYTF. Written as DNA, the CDR3 is TGTGCCAGCAGCAACGGAGGGACAGGGGGCAAGTATGGCTACACCTTC.

The V call is TRBV30, the J call TRBJ1-5; 8 bases match TRBD1. Germline-derived CDR1 and CDR2 are GTSNPN and SVGIG (reference sequence). The CDR3 is 13 amino acids. Trimming cost V 5 bases and J 6 bases; bases outside gene matches: 6. In nucleotides, the CDR3 is TGTGCCTGGGGAGGACAGGGCCCTCAGCCCCAGCATTTT. Protein sequence: CAWGGQGPQPQHF.

The CDR3: CASSLAVATNEKLFF. DNA of the CDR3: TGCGCCAGCAGCTTGGCAGTTGCAACTAATGAAAAACTGTTTTTT. V usage is TRBV5-1 and J usage is TRBJ1-4; no firm D call. The CDR3 totals 15 residues. Per the germline V gene, CDR1 is SGHRS and CDR2 is YFSETQ. Trimming left V 0 bases short and J 0 bases short, with 6 bases between.

The gene calls are TRBV28 and TRBJ1-2, with a weak D call TRBD1 (5 bases). Trimming took off 2 bases at V and 5 bases at J, with 12 bases between the two ends. The germline V gene encodes CDR1 MDHEN and CDR2 SYDVKM. The CDR3 runs 14 residues. As DNA, the CDR3 is TGTGCCAGCAGTTTAGGAGGGACTTTTTATGGCTACACCTTC. It codes for CASSLGGTFYGYTF.

V usage is TRBV28 and J usage is TRBJ2-5; tentatively, D is TRBD2 (5 bases). The CDR3 is 11 residues long. Germline lookup yields CDR1 MDHEN and CDR2 SYDVKM. V lost 6 bases and J 5 bases, leaving 7 bases between the germline ends. This CDR3 reads CASRERETQYF. In DNA, the CDR3 is TGTGCCAGCAGGGAGCGGGAGACCCAGTACTTC.

V and J are TRBV28 and TRBJ1-4; D gene unclear. The V end was cut by 10 bases, the J end by 6 bases, with 6 bases between. Germline V gene data show CDR1 as MDHEN and CDR2 as SYDVKM. This CDR3 contains 10 residues. CDR3 nucleotide sequence: TGTGCCACCCTAGATGAAAAACTGTTTTTT. It translates to CATLDEKLFF.

The CDR3: CASSRGSGRVNEQFF. In DNA, the CDR3 is TGTGCCAGCAGCCGGGGTAGCGGGAGGGTGAATGAGCAGTTCTTC. V and J are TRBV2 and TRBJ2-1; 11 positions match TRBD2. V was clipped by 6 bases and J by 7 bases; unmatched bases: 8. The CDR3 sequence is 15 residues long. CDR1 is SNHLY, CDR2 FYNNEI, per germline.